The source of this T cell receptor (beta chain) is a study of beta chain features in type 1 diabetes. The sequenced template was cDNA made from the entire isolated RNA. Data came from immunoSEQ multiplex PCR; TCRdb stores just in-frame clones and leaves some out. The sample lists 70,000 to 95,000 clones; roughly 31% were seen once. The CDR3 contains 15 residues. J lost 10 bases, V lost 4 bases, and 9 bases had no gene match. Germline lookup yields CDR1 LNHDA and CDR2 SQIVND (reference sequence). The TCR comes from a young woman in good health. The chain is built from TRBV19 and TRBJ1-6, with 8 bases that match TRBD1. The sample taken for sequencing was stem cell memory CD4+ T cells from blood. CDR3 coding DNA: TGTGCCAGTAGTACTTCAGGACAGGGCGAGTCACCCCTCCACTTT. It is translated as CASSTSGQGESPLHF.